A selection of T cell receptor beta chains follows, all from one sample in a study of T cells after yellow fever vaccination. One entry per CDR3 protein, called by TCRdb with MiXCR from the 5' RACE reads. The repertoire has under 550,000 distinct CDR3 sequences, less than 25% of them found once; the top ten carry around 17%. Sequenced material: PBMCs, taken more than 20 days after the first yellow fever vaccination. These receptor sequences come from a young man who received the YFV17D yellow fever vaccine. Each CDR3 is given with its conserved first and last residue. A D gene is named only where the DNA matches it firmly. Part of the rows lack a size; the others show once, few, many or a class for expanded clones.

size | J | D | V | length | DNA | CDR3
few | TRBJ2-1 | TRBD2 | TRBV20-1 | 15 | TGCAGTGCTAGTCTGAGGCTAGCGGGGGTTGATGAGCAGTTCTTC | CSASLRLAGVDEQFF
NA | TRBJ1-1 | NA | TRBV5-1 | 15 | TGCGCCAGCAGCTTCGTAACAGCAGGTGGGACTGAAGCTTTCTTT | CASSFVTAGGTEAFF
few | TRBJ2-7 | NA | TRBV6-5 | 17 | TGTGCCAGCAGTTATTTGACTACTCGGGGAGCTCCCTACGAGCAGTACTTC | CASSYLTTRGAPYEQYF
NA | TRBJ1-1 | TRBD1 | TRBV6-1 | 17 | TGTGCCAGCAGTAAAACAATGGACAGGGCCTTTGGCACTGAAGCTTTCTTT | CASSKTMDRAFGTEAFF
NA | TRBJ2-6 | NA | TRBV12-3/TRBV12-4 | 14 | TGTGCCAGCACTTTATCCTCTGAGGCCAACGTCCTGACTTTC | CASTLSSEANVLTF
NA | TRBJ2-2 | NA | TRBV4-3 | 16 | TGCGCCAGCAGCCAAGACGGAACAGATCGGACCGGGGAGCTGTTTTTT | CASSQDGTDRTGELFF
NA | TRBJ2-1 | NA | TRBV6-2/TRBV6-3 | 12 | TGTGCCGCCCACGACTCGTACAATGAGCAGTTCTTC | CAAHDSYNEQFF
few | TRBJ2-1 | NA | TRBV7-6 | 16 | TGTGCCAGCAGCTTAGCGGCGGGGGCTAGGAACAATGAGCAGTTCTTC | CASSLAAGARNNEQFF
NA | TRBJ2-5 | TRBD2 | TRBV24-1 | 17 | TGTGCCACCAGTGTCCCGGGGGGGACTAGCGCCGAGGAGACCCAGTACTTC | CATSVPGGTSAEETQYF
NA | TRBJ2-1 | NA | TRBV6-5 | 14 | TGTGCCAGCAGTTTCCCTCCGGGAAACAATGAGCAGTTCTTC | CASSFPPGNNEQFF
NA | TRBJ2-1 | NA | TRBV20-1 | 15 | TGCAGTGCTAGAGGAGGGTTGGCCTCCTACAATGAGCAGTTCTTC | CSARGGLASYNEQFF